The TCR beta chain under discussion was sequenced for a study of metastatic and nonmetastatic thyroid tumors. This clone has a count of ten or more. The same CDR3 also results from other DNA sequences found in this sample. This CDR3 has 18 amino acids. J was trimmed by 5 bases and V by 4 bases; bases with no gene match: 14. From germline, CDR1 is KGHSH and CDR2 LQKENI. TCRdb reanalyzed the PCR reads via MiXCR. The repertoire holds tens of thousands of clones, with about 4% as singletons. No patient had received any treatment before thyroid surgery. V is TRBV18 and J is TRBJ2-3; 11 bases align to TRBD2. The specimen was blood. The TCR sequence derives from a female donor with papillary thyroid cancer or a benign thyroid nodule (not recorded which). Some clones in this sample may be carry-over from other donors' samples. CDR3 sequence (DNA): TGTGCCAGCTCACGTCGGCTAGCGGGAGGAGGTCTCCAAGATACGCAGTATTTT. Translating gives CASSRRLAGGGLQDTQYF.